The 26 T cell receptor beta chains below were found in one sample sequenced in a study of CD8 T cell repertoires and HIV-1 epitope variants. Only in-frame clones appear in the TCRdb table, and some are missing; sequencing was by immunoSEQ multiplex PCR. Counted here are roughly 7,000 clones, 63% occurring once; the ten biggest clones make up around 40%. No antigens are known for them. Sequenced input: cultured CD8+ T cells derived from PBMCs. The receptors were gathered from a male donor with HIV.

V is TRBV11-2 and J is TRBJ1-4; 10 bases fit TRBD1. The V gene's germline CDR1 is SGHAT and CDR2 FQNNGV. Trimming took 1 base from V and 8 from J; bases not matched to a gene: 1. This CDR3 has 14 amino acids. The CDR3 sequence is CASSLGTGGEKLFF. CDR3 DNA: TGTGCCAGCAGCTTAGGGACAGGGGGGGAAAAACTGTTTTTT.

The chain couples TRBV5-6 to TRBJ2-1; 7 nucleotides align to TRBD2. The germline V gene encodes CDR1 SGHDT and CDR2 YYEEEE. V lost 6 bases and J lost 10; bases outside the gene matches: 16. This CDR3 region has 15 residues. Here the CDR3 DNA reads TGTGCCAGCAATCAGGAGAGGGAGGGCCTATTGGAGCAGTTCTTC. Translation gives CASNQEREGLLEQFF. The entire variable domain, with the rest obtained from reference TRBV5-6 and TRBJ2-1, is as follows: DAGVTQSPTHLIKTRGQQVTLRCSPKSGHDTVSWYQQALGQGPQFIFQYYEEEERQRGNFPDRFSGHQFPNYSSELNVNALLLGDSALYLCASNQEREGLLEQFFGPGTRLTVL.

This chain uses TRBV27 with TRBJ1-2, with 7 bases fitting TRBD1. The germline V gene has CDR1 MNHEY and CDR2 SMNVEV (reference sequence). The CDR3 has 14 amino acids. Losses at the gene ends were 6 bases for V and 8 bases for J; bases not matched to a gene: 12. The CDR3 coding sequence is TGTGCCAGCAGCTTGTGGGGGACAGAGTTCGGCTACACCTTC. It encodes CASSLWGTEFGYTF.

The chain employs TRBV5-6 and TRBJ2-1; 7 bases agree with TRBD2. V was pared by 0 bases and J by 2 bases, with 5 bases of the junction left unmatched. Germline assignment: CDR1 SGHDT and CDR2 YYEEEE. This CDR3 contains 16 residues. Here the CDR3 DNA reads TGTGCCAGCAGCTTGGCCGGGGAGGGCCCCTACAATGAGCAGTTCTTC. This sequence encodes CASSLAGEGPYNEQFF.

This clone was recorded once. The J gene is TRBJ2-7, the V gene TRBV18; the D gene is possibly TRBD2 (6 bases). V lost 4 bases and J lost 0, with 13 bases in between. Germline V CDR1 and CDR2: KGHSH, LQKENI. The CDR3 sequence is 15 residues long. The CDR3 DNA follows: TGTGCCAGCTCACTTTCGGGAGAGGGCTCCTACGAGCAGTACTTC. Protein sequence: CASSLSGEGSYEQYF.

This clone was picked up a small number of times. The rearrangement links TRBV5-1 to TRBJ2-1; no definite D call. The CDR3 has 13 amino acids. V lost 3 bases and J 0 bases, leaving 4 bases between the germline ends. CDR1 and CDR2 from the germline V gene are SGHRS and YFSETQ. CDR3 nucleotide sequence: TGCGCCAGCAGCTCCAGCTCCTACAATGAGCAGTTCTTC. As protein: CASSSSSYNEQFF.

V and J are TRBV19 and TRBJ2-1; TRBD2 aligns across 11 bases. Germline CDR1 and CDR2: LNHDA and SQIVND (reference sequence). The CDR3 has 16 residues. The ends lost 7 bases at V and 7 bases at J; junction bases unmatched: 12. The CDR3 spells CASTHLTSGSRNEQFF. The CDR3 DNA reads TGTGCCAGTACCCATCTCACTAGCGGGAGTCGGAATGAGCAGTTCTTC. The full variable domain, its missing parts supplied by reference TRBV19 and TRBJ2-1, is DGGITQSPKYLFRKEGQNVTLSCEQNLNHDAMYWYRQDPGQGLRLIYYSQIVNDFQKGDIAEGYSVSREKKESFPLTVTSAQKNPTAFYLCASTHLTSGSRNEQFFGPGTRLTVL.

The V call is TRBV27, the J call TRBJ1-6; D remains unclear. The germline gives CDR1 MNHEY, CDR2 SMNVEV (reference sequence). Trimming removed 2 bases at V and 0 bases at J, with 5 bases between. The CDR3 spans 15 residues. Here the CDR3 reads CASSLPPSYNSPLHF. CDR3 in DNA: TGTGCCAGCAGTTTACCCCCCTCCTATAATTCACCCCTCCACTTT.

CDR3 in DNA: TGTGCCAGCAGTCACCTCTCGGGGGAGAACTATGGCTACACCTTC. Translating it yields CASSHLSGENYGYTF. The chain is built from TRBV11-2 and TRBJ1-2; possibly TRBD1 for D (5 bases). The V gene's germline CDR1 is SGHAT and CDR2 FQNNGV. This CDR3 spans 15 amino acids. The V gene lost 6 bases and the J gene lost 2 bases, with 16 bases spanning the gap.

V gene TRBV9 combines with J gene TRBJ2-7; 7 bases agree with TRBD2. Germline V gene data show CDR1 as SGDLS and CDR2 as YYNGEE. CDR3 length: 16 residues. V shed 4 bases, J shed 2 bases, and the junction held 12 bases outside the gene matches. The CDR3 DNA sequence: TGTGCCAGCAGCCCTTCTAGCGGCCGAGGAGCCTACGAGCAGTACTTC. It codes for CASSPSSGRGAYEQYF.

V and J are TRBV18 and TRBJ2-1; D call uncertain. Trimming removed 1 base at V and 3 bases at J, with 16 bases between. The V gene's germline CDR1 is KGHSH and CDR2 LQKENI. This CDR3 is 17 amino acids long. This CDR3 is CASSPLVVRDDYNEQFF. In DNA form, the CDR3 reads TGTGCCAGCTCACCACTCGTAGTCCGAGATGACTACAATGAGCAGTTCTTC.

This clone was seen just once. The chain recombines TRBV9 with TRBJ2-2; D unresolved. The V end was cut by 4 bases, the J end by 0 bases, with 7 bases between. The germline CDR1 and CDR2 sequences are SGDLS and YYNGEE. This CDR3 is 14 amino acids long. CDR3 nucleotide sequence: TGTGCCAGCAGCTACCATCCGAACACCGGGGAGCTGTTTTTT. Encoded protein: CASSYHPNTGELFF.

The chain couples TRBV6-5 to TRBJ2-1; 7 nucleotides agree with TRBD1. V trimming: 4 bases; J trimming: 6 bases; junction bases outside the gene matches: 6. The CDR3 is made up of 14 amino acids. Germline CDR1 and CDR2: MNHEY and SVGAGI. The CDR3 nucleotides are TGTGCCAGCAGTTTACAGGGGTTGGGCAATGAGCAGTTCTTC. As protein: CASSLQGLGNEQFF.

The rearrangement links TRBV28 to TRBJ2-2, with D possibly being TRBD2 (5 bases). Germline assignment: CDR1 MDHEN and CDR2 SYDVKM. The CDR3 spans 15 residues. The V and J ends lost 3 bases and 4 bases respectively, with 12 bases between them. CDR3 sequence reads: CASSFLGRGTGELFF. CDR3 coding DNA: TGTGCCAGCAGTTTTCTTGGTCGGGGCACCGGGGAGCTGTTTTTT.

This clone was detected only a few times. This chain uses TRBV28 with TRBJ1-2, with D tentatively TRBD1 (6 bases). This CDR3 has 15 residues. The V and J ends lost 5 bases and 2 bases respectively, with 15 bases between them. The germline CDR1 and CDR2 sequences are MDHEN and SYDVKM. The CDR3: CASSPDRLRNYGYTF. DNA of the CDR3: TGTGCCAGCAGTCCCGACAGGCTAAGGAACTATGGCTACACCTTC.

This clone has only one observation. The chain carries TRBV29-1 and TRBJ2-7; TRBD1 matches at 8 bases. Losses at the gene ends were 5 bases for V and 5 bases for J; bases not matched to a gene: 11. In germline, CDR1 is SQVTM, CDR2 ANQGSEA. The CDR3 is made up of 14 amino acids. CDR3 residues: CSVILLTGENEQYF. CDR3 sequence (DNA): TGCAGCGTTATCCTTCTGACAGGGGAGAACGAGCAGTACTTC.

The V and J genes are TRBV29-1 and TRBJ2-6, with TRBD1 as a possible D gene (5 bases). CDR1 is SQVTM, CDR2 ANQGSEA, per germline. Between the trimmed V and J ends, which lost 1 base and 0 bases, there was a span of 10 bases. This CDR3 spans 16 amino acids. CDR3 bases: TGCAGCGTTGAAGGGACACCCTTCTCTGGGGCCAACGTCCTGACTTTC. It codes for CSVEGTPFSGANVLTF. The full variable domain, rest sourced from reference TRBV29-1 and TRBJ2-6, is SAVISQKPSRDICQRGTSLTIQCQVDSQVTMMFWYRQQPGQSLTLIATANQGSEATYESGFVIDKFPISRPNLTFSTLTVSNMSPEDSSIYLCSVEGTPFSGANVLTFGAGSRLTVL.

The J gene is TRBJ2-3, the V gene TRBV7-2; D may match TRBD1 or TRBD2 (5 bases each). This CDR3 spans 13 amino acids. Trimming stripped 1 base from V and 9 bases from J, with 11 bases between. The germline gives CDR1 SGHTA, CDR2 FQGNSA. The CDR3 DNA reads as TGTGCCAGCAGCTTAGACGGGGCCCAGACGCAGTATTTT. Translated, it gives CASSLDGAQTQYF.

CDR3 amino acids: CASSQAGGSSYEQYF. The DNA of the CDR3 is TGCGCCAGCAGCCAAGCAGGGGGCAGCTCCTACGAGCAGTACTTC. The gene calls are TRBV4-3 and TRBJ2-7; 8 nucleotides agree with TRBD1. Germline V gene data show CDR1 as LGHNA and CDR2 as YSLEER. V shed 1 base, J shed 0 bases, and the junction held 2 bases outside the gene matches. The CDR3 totals 15 residues.

The J gene is TRBJ2-1, the V gene TRBV5-6; D possibly matches TRBD1 or TRBD2 (6 bases each). The length of the CDR3 is 12 residues. V was shortened by 1 base and J by 10 bases, with 9 bases between the two germline ends. Germline CDR1 and CDR2: SGHDT and YYEEEE. CDR3 in amino acids: CASSLNGGEQFF. CDR3 DNA sequence: TGTGCCAGCAGCTTGAACGGGGGCGAGCAGTTCTTC.

V is TRBV9 and J is TRBJ2-1; 14 positions match TRBD2. The CDR3 is 17 residues long. J was trimmed by 8 bases and V by 3 bases; bases with no gene match: 10. Per germline, CDR1 SGDLS and CDR2 YYNGEE. CDR3 in DNA: TGTGCCAGCAGCGGGCGCCCGGGACTAGCGGGGGCGGATGAGCAGTTCTTC. Amino acid sequence: CASSGRPGLAGADEQFF.

The chain combines TRBV27 with TRBJ2-7; D is perhaps TRBD1 (5 bases). This CDR3 has 13 amino acids. The germline V gene encodes CDR1 MNHEY and CDR2 SMNVEV (reference sequence). The ends were cut back, 5 bases at V and 1 base at J, with 9 bases in the middle. The DNA of the CDR3 is TGTGCCAGCAGTAGGGGTCCTTCCTACGAGCAGTACTTC. Translated, it gives CASSRGPSYEQYF.

There are a few counts of this clone. The CDR3 loop is CASSAGLAGAWGTDTQYF. CDR3 sequence (DNA): TGTGCCAGCAGTGCTGGACTAGCGGGAGCGTGGGGCACAGATACGCAGTATTTT. The chain joins TRBV5-6 to TRBJ2-3; 13 positions match TRBD2. CDR1 and CDR2 from the germline V gene are SGHDT and YYEEEE. J gave up 1 base and V 5 bases, and 10 bases lay outside the gene matches. CDR3 size: 18 residues.

This chain uses TRBV27 with TRBJ1-2; TRBD1 matches at 8 bases. The junction had 6 bases not matched to a gene; V was cut back by 2 bases and J by 4 bases. The CDR3 consists of 15 residues. CDR1 is MNHEY and CDR2 is SMNVEV in the germline V gene (reference sequence). As DNA, the CDR3 is TGTGCCAGCAGTTTAGACAGGGGCGCCCTCTATGGCTACACCTTC. Residues: CASSLDRGALYGYTF.

The V and J genes are TRBV27 and TRBJ1-5; D possibly corresponds to TRBD1 (6 bases). Deletions cut 3 bases from V and 4 bases from J, with 10 bases between. The CDR3 has 14 residues. Germline values: CDR1 MNHEY, CDR2 SMNVEV (reference sequence). The CDR3 reads CASSLRGENQPQHF. The CDR3 nucleotides are TGTGCCAGCAGTTTGAGGGGGGAGAATCAGCCCCAGCATTTT.

V and J are TRBV7-2 and TRBJ2-3; D uncertain. Trimming cost V 1 base and J 6 bases, with 5 bases left between them. Germline V lookup: CDR1 SGHTA, CDR2 FQGNSA. This CDR3 is 12 amino acids long. CDR3 region: CASSLVRDTQYF. In DNA, the CDR3 is TGTGCCAGCAGCTTAGTCAGGGATACGCAGTATTTT.